This TCR beta chain was sequenced for a study of metastatic and nonmetastatic thyroid tumors. Points from the study as a whole: According to reports, the diversity of TCR beta was significantly higher in malignant thyroid tumors than in benign nodules, and this held in both blood and tumor samples.

Patients underwent thyroid surgery, and none had received any treatment before it. Per the original methods: Built for papillary thyroid cancer, a distant-metastasis classifier drew on CDR3 differences across clinicopathological groups. TCRdb re-called clones via MiXCR from the PCR reads. The V and J calls come from TCRdb's annotation, not from the publication. The profile shows roughly 34,000 clones, about 21% of them singletons. The table lists this clone with many counts. Its cognate antigen is unknown. This clonotype was sampled from a male donor with papillary thyroid cancer or a benign thyroid nodule (not recorded which). Some clones in this sample may be carry-over from other donors' samples. The sample comprised tumor tissue.

The CDR3 protein is CAWSGGRGRALNEQFF. Written as DNA, the CDR3 is TGTGCCTGGAGTGGGGGTCGCGGGAGGGCCCTCAATGAGCAGTTCTTC. The chain recombines TRBV30 with TRBJ2-1, with TRBD2 matching over 9 bases. Germline V gives CDR1 GTSNPN, CDR2 SVGIG (reference sequence). Unmatched junction bases numbered 10, after V lost 1 base and J lost 6 bases. The length of the CDR3 is 16 residues.